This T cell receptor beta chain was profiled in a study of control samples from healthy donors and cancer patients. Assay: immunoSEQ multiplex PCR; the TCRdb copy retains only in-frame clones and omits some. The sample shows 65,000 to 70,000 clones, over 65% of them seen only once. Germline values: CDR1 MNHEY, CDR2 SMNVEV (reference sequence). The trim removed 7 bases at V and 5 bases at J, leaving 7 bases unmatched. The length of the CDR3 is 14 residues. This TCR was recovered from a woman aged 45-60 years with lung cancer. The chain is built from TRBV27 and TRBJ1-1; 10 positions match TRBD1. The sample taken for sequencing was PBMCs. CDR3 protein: CASTMTGGGTEAFF. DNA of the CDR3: TGTGCCAGCACGATGACAGGGGGCGGTACTGAAGCTTTCTTT.